This T cell receptor (beta chain) was documented in a study of T cells in Graves' hyperthyroidism and ophthalmopathy. This clonotype was recorded many times. Its antigen is still unknown. Study results and caveats: Ophthalmopathy was model-predicted a median about 7.1 months pre-onset.

Amplified regions were TCR beta CDR3 sequences from RNA transcripts. The HTBI primer set was used in a first-round RT-PCR of the TCR CDR3. TCRdb ran MiXCR on the multiplex PCR reads and lists one entry per CDR3 protein. The sample has 200,000 to 250,000 distinct CDR3 sequences; roughly 15% are singletons. CDR3 size: 15 residues. Germline assignment: CDR1 SGHTA and CDR2 FQGNSA. The germline V and J ends were trimmed by 2 bases and 4 bases, with 12 bases remaining between them. The V and J genes are TRBV7-2 and TRBJ1-3; perhaps TRBD1 as D (6 bases). The receptor was isolated from a woman between 18 and 30 years old with Graves' ophthalmopathy. Material for sequencing was blood. In DNA form, the CDR3 reads TGTGCCAGCAGCTTATATGCAGGGGACGGAAACACCATATATTTT. Amino acid sequence: CASSLYAGDGNTIYF.